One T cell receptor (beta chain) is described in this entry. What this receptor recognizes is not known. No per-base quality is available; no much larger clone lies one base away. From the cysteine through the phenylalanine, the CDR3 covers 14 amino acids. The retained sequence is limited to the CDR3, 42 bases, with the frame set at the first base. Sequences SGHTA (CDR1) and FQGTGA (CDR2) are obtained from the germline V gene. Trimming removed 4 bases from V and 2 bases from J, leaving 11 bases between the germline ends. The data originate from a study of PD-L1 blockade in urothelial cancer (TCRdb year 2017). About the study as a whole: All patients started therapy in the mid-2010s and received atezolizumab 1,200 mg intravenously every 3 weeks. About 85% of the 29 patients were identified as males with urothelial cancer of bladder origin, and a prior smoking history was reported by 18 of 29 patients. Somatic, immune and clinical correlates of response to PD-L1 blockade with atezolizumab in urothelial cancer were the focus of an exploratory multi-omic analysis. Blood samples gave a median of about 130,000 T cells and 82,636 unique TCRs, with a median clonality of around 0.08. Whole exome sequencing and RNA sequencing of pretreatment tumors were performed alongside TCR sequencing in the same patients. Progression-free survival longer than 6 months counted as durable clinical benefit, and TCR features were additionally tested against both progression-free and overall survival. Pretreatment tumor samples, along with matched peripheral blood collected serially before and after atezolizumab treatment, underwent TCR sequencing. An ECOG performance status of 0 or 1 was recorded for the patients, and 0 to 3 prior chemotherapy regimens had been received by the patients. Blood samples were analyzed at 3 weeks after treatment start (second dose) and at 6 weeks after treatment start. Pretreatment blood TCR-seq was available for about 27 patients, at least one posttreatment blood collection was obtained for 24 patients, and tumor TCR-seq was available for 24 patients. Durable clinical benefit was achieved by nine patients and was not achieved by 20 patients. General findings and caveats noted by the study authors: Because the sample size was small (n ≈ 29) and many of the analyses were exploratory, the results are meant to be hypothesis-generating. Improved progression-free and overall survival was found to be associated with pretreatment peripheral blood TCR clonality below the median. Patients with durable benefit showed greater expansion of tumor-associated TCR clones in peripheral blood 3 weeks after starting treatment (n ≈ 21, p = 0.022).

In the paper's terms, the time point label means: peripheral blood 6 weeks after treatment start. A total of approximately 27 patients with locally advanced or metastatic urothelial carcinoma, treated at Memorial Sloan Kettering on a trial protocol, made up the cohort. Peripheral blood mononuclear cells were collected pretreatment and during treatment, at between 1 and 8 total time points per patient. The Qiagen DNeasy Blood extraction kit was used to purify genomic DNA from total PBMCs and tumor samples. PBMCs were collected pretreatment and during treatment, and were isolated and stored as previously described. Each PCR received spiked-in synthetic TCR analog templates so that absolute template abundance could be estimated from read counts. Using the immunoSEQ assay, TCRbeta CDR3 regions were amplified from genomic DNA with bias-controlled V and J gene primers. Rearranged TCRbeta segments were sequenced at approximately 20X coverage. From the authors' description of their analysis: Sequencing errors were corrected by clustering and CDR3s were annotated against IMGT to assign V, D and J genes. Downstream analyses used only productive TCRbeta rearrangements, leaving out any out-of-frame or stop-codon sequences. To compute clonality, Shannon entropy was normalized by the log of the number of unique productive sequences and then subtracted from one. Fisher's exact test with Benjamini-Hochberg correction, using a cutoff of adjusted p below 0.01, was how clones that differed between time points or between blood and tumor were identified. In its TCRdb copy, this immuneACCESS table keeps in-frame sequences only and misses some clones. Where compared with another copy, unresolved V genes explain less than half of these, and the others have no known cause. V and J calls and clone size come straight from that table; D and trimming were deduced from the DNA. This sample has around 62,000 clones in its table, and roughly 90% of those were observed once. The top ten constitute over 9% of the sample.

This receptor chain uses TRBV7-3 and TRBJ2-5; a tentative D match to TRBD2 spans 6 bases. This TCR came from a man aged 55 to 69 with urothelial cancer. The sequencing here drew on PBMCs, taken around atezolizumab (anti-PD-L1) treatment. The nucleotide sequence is TGTGCCAGCAGCTACTTGGAGGGGCAAGAGACCCAGTACTTC. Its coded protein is CASSYLEGQETQYF. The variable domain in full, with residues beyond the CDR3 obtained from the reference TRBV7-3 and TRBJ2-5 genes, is GAGVSQTPSNKVTEKGKYVELRCDPISGHTALYWYRQSLGQGPEFLIYFQGTGAADDSGLPNDRFFAVRPEGSVSTLKIQRTERGDSAVYLCASSYLEGQETQYFGPGTRLLVL.